This T cell receptor beta chain was obtained from a study of neurological immune-mediated disorders. This clonotype was counted many times. From the 5' RACE reads, TCRdb called clonotypes with MiXCR, one entry per CDR3 protein. Seen here are 55,000 to 75,000 distinct CDR3 sequences, 2% to 3% observed once, and the top ten hold around 3%. The CDR3 contains 15 residues. V gave up 4 bases and J gave up 13 bases, with 20 bases separating them. Germline V gives CDR1 MNHEY, CDR2 SVGAGI. The chain is built from TRBV6-5 and TRBJ1-6; weak D call: TRBD1 (5 bases). Source material: PBMCs. This TCR derives from a man aged 45 to 65 with multiple sclerosis. The CDR3 loop is CASSFRDGGGSPLHF. The CDR3 DNA sequence: TGTGCCAGCAGTTTCCGGGACGGGGGGGGAAGTCCCCTCCACTTT.